Reported below is one T cell receptor (beta chain). As yet, its antigen is unknown. Germline lookup yields CDR1 SEHNR and CDR2 FQNEAQ (reference sequence). CDR3 size: 13 residues. This sample was taken from a study of CXCR3-negative and CXCR3-positive naive CD8 T cells. The study, taken as a whole, reports: Against CXCR3-negative naive cells, CXCR3-positive naive cells showed more hydrophobic TRB CDR3s.

Libraries of TRB cDNA were made by 5' RACE and carried UMIs. Reprocessing the 5' RACE reads, TCRdb reports a single entry for every CDR3 protein and omits DNA. This repertoire includes over 50,000 distinct CDR3 sequences. Sample: naive CXCR3+ CD8+ T cells from blood. Stated subset: CD45RO-CCR7+CD27+CD95- naive CD8+ T cells expressing CXCR3 (TNR3+). The source is a human donor in good health. Some clones in this sample may be carry-over from other donors' samples. The chain is built from TRBV7-9 and TRBJ2-5; the TRBD1 assignment by TCRdb is unverifiable without DNA. Here the CDR3 reads CASSWTVEETQYF.